The source of this T cell receptor beta chain is a study of blood T cell repertoires in COVID-19. Some clones are missing from TCRdb's copy, which holds only in-frame ones; the method was immunoSEQ multiplex PCR. The profile covers about 71,000 clones, with 82% appearing a single time and roughly 13% taken by the ten largest. V was trimmed by 0 bases and J by 6 bases, leaving 9 bases between them. CDR1 SGHRS and CDR2 YFSETQ come from the germline V gene. CDR3 length: 13 residues. What was sequenced was peripheral blood. This sequence was found in a woman aged 80 or over with acute or convalescent COVID-19. V usage is TRBV5-1 and J usage is TRBJ1-2; perhaps TRBD1 as D (5 bases). CDR3 in amino acids: CASSLVGADGYTF. The CDR3, as DNA: TGCGCCAGCAGCTTGGTTGGGGCGGATGGCTACACCTTC.